This is a list of T cell receptor beta chains from one sample in a study of cytomegalovirus exposure and HLA in healthy donors. Generated by immunoSEQ multiplex PCR, the TCRdb table keeps only in-frame clones and is missing some. The sample includes 110,000 or so clones, about four fifths seen only once; the top ten take about 2.4%. Sample: PBMCs. The receptors stem from a woman between 40 and 55 years old in good health and CMV-seronegative. Both conserved end residues are part of each CDR3. Each record gives: V gene, J gene, clone size, D gene, CDR3 DNA, CDR3 protein. D genes are given only for firm matches. Clone size is not always given. Where it is, it says once, few, many or a class for expanded clones.

TRBV10-2,TRBJ2-5,NA,TRBD2,TGCGCCAGCAGAGCGGGGGGTGAAGAGACCCAGTACTTC,CASRAGGEETQYF
TRBV6-5,TRBJ2-1,NA,NA,TGTGCCAGCAGTTACCGAGCGGCGAGCTCCTACAATGAGCAGTTCTTC,CASSYRAASSYNEQFF
TRBV4-2,TRBJ2-1,NA,NA,TGTGCCAGCAGCCCTACAGGAGGGTATGAGCAGTTCTTC,CASSPTGGYEQFF
TRBV7-9,TRBJ1-1,NA,NA,TGTGCCAGCAGCCACCCGGACAGAACTGAAGCTTTCTTT,CASSHPDRTEAFF
TRBV15,TRBJ1-1,once,TRBD1,TGTGCCACCAGCAGAGGGGGGACAGGGAACACTGAAGCTTTCTTT,CATSRGGTGNTEAFF
TRBV6-1,TRBJ2-5,few,NA,TGTGCCAGCAGTACTCTAGAGCAAGAGACCCAGTACTTC,CASSTLEQETQYF
TRBV7-8,TRBJ1-4,NA,NA,TGTGCCAGCAGCCCCGACTTAGGATCGTCAAGGGGTGAAAAACTGTTTTTT,CASSPDLGSSRGEKLFF
TRBV2,TRBJ2-3,NA,NA,TGTGCCAGGCGGCGGGAAATCACAGATACGCAGTATTTT,CARRREITDTQYF
TRBV27,TRBJ2-7,NA,TRBD2,TGTGCCACCCTAGCGGGAGGCGAGCAGTACTTC,CATLAGGEQYF
TRBV6-5,TRBJ1-2,NA,NA,TGTGCCAGCAGGGTTGACAGGAGCACGAACTATGGCTACACCTTC,CASRVDRSTNYGYTF
TRBV5-6,TRBJ2-1,few,TRBD2,TGTGCCAGCAGCCCGCAAGCGGGGGCCACTAATGAGCAGTTCTTC,CASSPQAGATNEQFF
TRBV27,TRBJ1-2,NA,TRBD1,TGTGCCAGCAGTCCCACCTCGACAGGGATAGGCTATGGCTACACCTTC,CASSPTSTGIGYGYTF
TRBV2,TRBJ2-5,NA,NA,TGTGCCAGCAGTGAGTGGGGAGCCCAAGAGACCCAGTACTTC,CASSEWGAQETQYF
TRBV27,TRBJ1-1,NA,NA,TGTGCCAGCAGTCGGAGACAGGCTATGAACACTGAAGCTTTCTTT,CASSRRQAMNTEAFF
TRBV6-6,TRBJ1-5,NA,NA,TGTGCCAGTGCGTTACAGATTAGCAATCAGCCCCAGCATTTT,CASALQISNQPQHF
TRBV2,TRBJ2-3,few,TRBD2,TGTGCCAGAGAAAGCGGGGGGGGCGGAGATACGCAGTATTTT,CARESGGGGDTQYF
TRBV4-3,TRBJ2-1,NA,TRBD2,TGCGCCAGCAGCCAAGATCTTAGGCGGGAGGCCAACAATGAGCAGTTCTTC,CASSQDLRREANNEQFF
TRBV10-3,TRBJ1-1,NA,TRBD1,TGTGCCATCCGGGGGGGCAGGGGGGTGACTGAAGCTTTCTTT,CAIRGGRGVTEAFF
TRBV6-4,TRBJ2-1,NA,TRBD2,TGTGCCAGCAGTCGGGGACTAGCGACCAGCTATGAGCAGTTCTTC,CASSRGLATSYEQFF
TRBV5-4,TRBJ2-5,NA,TRBD1,TGTGCCAGCAGCCCCCTCGGACAGGGGGCTACCGAAGGTGCCCAGTACTTC,CASSPLGQGATEGAQYF
TRBV6-5,TRBJ1-6,few,NA,TGTGCCAGCTCAAGGGGGTTTTCCTATAATTCACCCCTCCACTTT,CASSRGFSYNSPLHF
TRBV11-2,TRBJ2-1,NA,TRBD2,TGTGCCAGCAGCTTAAAGGGACTAGCGGGGGGGCCGGAGGAGCAGTTCTTC,CASSLKGLAGGPEEQFF
TRBV7-2,TRBJ2-2,NA,NA,TGTGCCAGCAAAGGGACTGGAGGCACCGGGGAGCTGTTTTTT,CASKGTGGTGELFF